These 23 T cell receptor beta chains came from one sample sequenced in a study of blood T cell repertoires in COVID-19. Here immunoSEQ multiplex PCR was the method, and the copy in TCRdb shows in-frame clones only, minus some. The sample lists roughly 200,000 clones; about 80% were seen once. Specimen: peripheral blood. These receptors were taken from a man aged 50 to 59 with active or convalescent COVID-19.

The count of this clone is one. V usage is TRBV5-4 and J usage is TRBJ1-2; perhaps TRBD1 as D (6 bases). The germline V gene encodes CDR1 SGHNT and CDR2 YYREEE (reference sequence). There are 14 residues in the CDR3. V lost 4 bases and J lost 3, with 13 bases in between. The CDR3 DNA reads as TGTGCCAGCAGCCCCGGGGGGGCGGACTATGGCTACACCTTC. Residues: CASSPGGADYGYTF.

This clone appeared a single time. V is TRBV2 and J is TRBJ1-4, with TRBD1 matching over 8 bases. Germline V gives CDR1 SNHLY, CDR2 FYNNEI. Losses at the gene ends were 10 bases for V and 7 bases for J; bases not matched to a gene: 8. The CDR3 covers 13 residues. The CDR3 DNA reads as TGTGCCACCAGGACAGGGCCAGGTGAAAAACTGTTTTTT. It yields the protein CATRTGPGEKLFF.

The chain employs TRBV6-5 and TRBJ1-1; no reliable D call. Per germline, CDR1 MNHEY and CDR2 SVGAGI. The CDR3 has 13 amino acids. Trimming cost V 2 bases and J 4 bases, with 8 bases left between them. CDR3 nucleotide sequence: TGTGCCAGCAGTTACCCTGAAGCCACTGAAGCTTTCTTT. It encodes CASSYPEATEAFF.

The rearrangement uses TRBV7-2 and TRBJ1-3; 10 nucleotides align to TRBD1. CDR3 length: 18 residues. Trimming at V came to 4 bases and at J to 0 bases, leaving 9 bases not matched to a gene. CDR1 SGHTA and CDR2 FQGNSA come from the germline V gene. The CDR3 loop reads CASSSRGTGVRSGNTIYF. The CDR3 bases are TGTGCCAGCAGCTCCCGGGGGACAGGGGTCCGCTCTGGAAACACCATATATTTT. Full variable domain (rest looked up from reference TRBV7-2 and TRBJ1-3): GAGVSQSPSNKVTEKGKDVELRCDPISGHTALYWYRQSLGQGLEFLIYFQGNSAPDKSGLPSDRFSAERTGGSVSTLTIQRTQQEDSAVYLCASSSRGTGVRSGNTIYFGEGSWLTVV.

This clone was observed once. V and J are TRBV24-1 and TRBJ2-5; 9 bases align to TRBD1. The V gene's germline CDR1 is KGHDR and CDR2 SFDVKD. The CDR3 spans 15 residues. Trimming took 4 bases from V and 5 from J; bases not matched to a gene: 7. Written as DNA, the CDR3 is TGTGCCACCAGTGAGTGGGACAGGGATCGGGAGACCCAGTACTTC. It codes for CATSEWDRDRETQYF.

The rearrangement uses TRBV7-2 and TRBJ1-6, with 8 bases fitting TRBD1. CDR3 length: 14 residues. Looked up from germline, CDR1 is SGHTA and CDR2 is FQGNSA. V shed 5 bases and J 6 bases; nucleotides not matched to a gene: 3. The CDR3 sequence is CASSIRGLNSPLHF. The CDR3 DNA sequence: TGTGCCAGCAGCATCAGGGGGCTTAATTCACCCCTCCACTTT.

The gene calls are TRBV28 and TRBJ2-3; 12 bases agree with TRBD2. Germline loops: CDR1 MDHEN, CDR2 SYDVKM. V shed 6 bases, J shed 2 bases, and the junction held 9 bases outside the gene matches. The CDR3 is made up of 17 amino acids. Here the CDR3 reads CASRATTSGGSTDTQYF. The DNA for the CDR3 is TGTGCCAGCAGAGCTACGACTAGCGGGGGATCCACAGATACGCAGTATTTT.

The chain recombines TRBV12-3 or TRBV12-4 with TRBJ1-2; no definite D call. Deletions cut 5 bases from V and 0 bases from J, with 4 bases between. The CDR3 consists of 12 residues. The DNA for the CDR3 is TGTGCCAGCAGTAACTCTAACTATGGCTACACCTTC. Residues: CASSNSNYGYTF.

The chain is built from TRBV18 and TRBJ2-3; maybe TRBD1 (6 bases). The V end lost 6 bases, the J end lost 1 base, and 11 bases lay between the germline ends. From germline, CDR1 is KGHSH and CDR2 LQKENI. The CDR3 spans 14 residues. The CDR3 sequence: CASSTGTGTDTQYF. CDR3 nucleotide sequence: TGTGCCAGCTCCACAGGGACGGGCACAGATACGCAGTATTTT. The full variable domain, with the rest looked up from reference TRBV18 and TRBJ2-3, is NAGVMQNPRHLVRRRGQEARLRCSPMKGHSHVYWYRQLPEEGLKFMVYLQKENIIDESGMPKERFSAEFPKEGPSILRIQQVVRGDSAAYFCASSTGTGTDTQYFGPGTRLTVL.

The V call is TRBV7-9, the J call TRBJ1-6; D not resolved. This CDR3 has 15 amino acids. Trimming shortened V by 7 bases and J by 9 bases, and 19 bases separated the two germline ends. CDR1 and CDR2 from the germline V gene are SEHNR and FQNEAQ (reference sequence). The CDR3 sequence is CASTLTSQASSPLHF. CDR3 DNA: TGTGCCAGCACCCTTACCTCCCAGGCCAGTTCACCCCTCCACTTT.

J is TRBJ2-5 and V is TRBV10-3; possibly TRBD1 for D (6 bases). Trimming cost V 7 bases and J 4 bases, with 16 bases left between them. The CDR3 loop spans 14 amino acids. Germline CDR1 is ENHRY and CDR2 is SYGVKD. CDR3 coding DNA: TGTGCCATCACAGGGGAAGGTTCGGGAGAGACCCAGTACTTC. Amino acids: CAITGEGSGETQYF.

The CDR3 protein is CASSEQGSSPLHF. The CDR3 region has the DNA TGTGCCAGCAGTGAACAGGGATCCTCACCCCTCCACTTT. The rearrangement uses TRBV6-4 and TRBJ1-6; possibly TRBD1 for D (6 bases). The CDR3 loop spans 13 amino acids. The germline gives CDR1 MRHNA, CDR2 SNTAGT. V gave up 3 bases and J gave up 10 bases, with 10 bases separating them.

The CDR3 nucleotides are TGTGCCAGCAGTCTGGGGGCCGGGGGCAATCAGCCCCAGCATTTT. Translating gives CASSLGAGGNQPQHF. This chain joins TRBV6-2 or TRBV6-3 and TRBJ1-5; D is perhaps TRBD1 (6 bases). V lost 5 bases and J 2 bases, leaving 13 bases between the germline ends. The length of the CDR3 is 15 residues. The germline CDR1 and CDR2 sequences are MNHEY and SVGEGT.

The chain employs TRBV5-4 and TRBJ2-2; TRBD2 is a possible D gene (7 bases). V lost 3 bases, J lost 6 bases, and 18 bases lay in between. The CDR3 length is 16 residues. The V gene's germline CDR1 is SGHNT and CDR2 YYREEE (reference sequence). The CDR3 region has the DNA TGTGCCAGCAGCTGGCGGGGGACAACGCGCGCCGGGGAGCTGTTTTTT. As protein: CASSWRGTTRAGELFF.

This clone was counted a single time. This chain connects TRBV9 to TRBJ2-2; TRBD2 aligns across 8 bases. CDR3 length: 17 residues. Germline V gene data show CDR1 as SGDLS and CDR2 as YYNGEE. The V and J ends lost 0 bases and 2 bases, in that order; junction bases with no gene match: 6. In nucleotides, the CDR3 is TGTGCCAGCAGCGTAGCTGGCGGGGGGTCCAACACCGGGGAGCTGTTTTTT. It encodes CASSVAGGGSNTGELFF.

The DNA for the CDR3 is TGTGCCAGCCTAACCCATACCGGGGAGCTGTTTTTT. Its protein is CASLTHTGELFF. The rearrangement links TRBV12-3 or TRBV12-4 to TRBJ2-2; D uncertain. The CDR3 has 12 amino acids. The V end lost 8 bases, the J end lost 5 bases, and 9 bases lay between the germline ends.

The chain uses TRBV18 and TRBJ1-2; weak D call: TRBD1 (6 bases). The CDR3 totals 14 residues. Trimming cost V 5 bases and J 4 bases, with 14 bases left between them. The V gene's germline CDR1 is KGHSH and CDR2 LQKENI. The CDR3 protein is CASSSLDSGYGYTF. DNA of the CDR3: TGTGCCAGCTCATCCCTGGACAGTGGCTATGGCTACACCTTC. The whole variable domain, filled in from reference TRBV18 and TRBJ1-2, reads NAGVMQNPRHLVRRRGQEARLRCSPMKGHSHVYWYRQLPEEGLKFMVYLQKENIIDESGMPKERFSAEFPKEGPSILRIQQVVRGDSAAYFCASSSLDSGYGYTFGSGTRLTVV.

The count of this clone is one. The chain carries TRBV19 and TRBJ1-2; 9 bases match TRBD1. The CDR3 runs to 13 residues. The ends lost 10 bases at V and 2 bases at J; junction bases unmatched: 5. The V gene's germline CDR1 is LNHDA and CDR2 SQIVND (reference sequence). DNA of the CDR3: TGTGCCACCTCCGGGACAGGGAACTATGGCTACACCTTC. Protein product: CATSGTGNYGYTF.

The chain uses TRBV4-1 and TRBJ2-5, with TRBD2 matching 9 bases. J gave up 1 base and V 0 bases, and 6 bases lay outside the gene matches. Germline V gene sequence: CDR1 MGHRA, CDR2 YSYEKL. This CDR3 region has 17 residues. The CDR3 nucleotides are TGCGCCAGCAGCCAAGAAAGGGCGGGGGGGGCCCAAGAGACCCAGTACTTC. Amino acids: CASSQERAGGAQETQYF.

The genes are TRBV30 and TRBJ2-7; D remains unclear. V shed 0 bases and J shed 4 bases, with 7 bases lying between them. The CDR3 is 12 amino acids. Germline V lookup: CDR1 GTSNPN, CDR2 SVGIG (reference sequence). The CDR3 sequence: CAWSVSGYEQYF. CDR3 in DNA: TGTGCCTGGAGTGTATCGGGTTACGAGCAGTACTTC.

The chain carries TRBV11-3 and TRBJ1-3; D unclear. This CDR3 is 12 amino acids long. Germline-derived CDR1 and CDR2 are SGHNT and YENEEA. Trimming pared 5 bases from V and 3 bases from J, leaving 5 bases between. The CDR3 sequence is CASSQNGNTIYF. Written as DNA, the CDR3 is TGTGCCAGCAGCCAAAATGGAAACACCATATATTTT.

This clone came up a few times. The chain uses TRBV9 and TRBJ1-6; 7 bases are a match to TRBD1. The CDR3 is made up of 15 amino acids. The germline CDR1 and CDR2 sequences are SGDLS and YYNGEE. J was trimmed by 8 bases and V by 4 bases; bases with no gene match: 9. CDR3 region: CASSLTGTEDSPLHF. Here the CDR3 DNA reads TGTGCCAGCAGCCTAACCGGGACAGAAGATTCACCCCTCCACTTT.

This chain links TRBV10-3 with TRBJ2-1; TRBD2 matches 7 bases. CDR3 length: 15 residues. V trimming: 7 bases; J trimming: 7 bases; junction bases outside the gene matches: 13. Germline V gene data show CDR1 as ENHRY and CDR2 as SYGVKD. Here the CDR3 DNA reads TGTGCCATCAACCCTAGCGGATCTCTTGAGAATGAGCAGTTCTTC. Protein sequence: CAINPSGSLENEQFF.